A single sample gave rise to the 3 T cell receptor beta chains below, sequenced in a study of cytomegalovirus exposure and HLA in healthy donors. PCR primers comprised 60 Vbeta and 13 Jbeta primers. Some clones are missing from TCRdb's copy, which holds only in-frame ones; the method was immunoSEQ multiplex PCR. The sample yields some 170,000 clones, approximately 72% seen once. Sequencing was carried out using PBMCs. The receptors shown here come from a human donor in good health.

The chain carries TRBV30 and TRBJ1-5; D not certain. V was cut by 5 bases and J by 4 bases, with 18 bases left in between. The CDR3 sequence is 15 residues long. The V gene's germline CDR1 is GTSNPN and CDR2 SVGIG (reference sequence). The CDR3 nucleotides read TGTGCCTGGTCGTCGGAAGGGCGGGTGAATCAGCCCCAGCATTTT. This sequence encodes CAWSSEGRVNQPQHF. The full variable domain, in which reference TRBV30 and TRBJ1-5 provide the parts outside the CDR3, is SQTIHQWPATLVQPVGSPLSLECTVEGTSNPNLYWYRQAAGRGLQLLFYSVGIGQISSEVPQNLSASRPQDRQFILSSKKLLLSDSGFYLCAWSSEGRVNQPQHFGDGTRLSIL.

The chain links TRBV2 to TRBJ2-3, with 11 positions matching TRBD2. V dropped 6 bases and J dropped 2; count of bases not matched to a gene: 13. This CDR3 contains 18 residues. Germline CDR1 reads SNHLY; CDR2 reads FYNNEI. CDR3 nucleotide sequence: TGTGCCAGCAGGCCGACTAGCGGGGCCCATTCATTCACAGATACGCAGTATTTT. It is translated as CASRPTSGAHSFTDTQYF.

In its sample, this clone was seen a few times. The CDR3, as DNA: TGTGCCAGCAGGGATCAGGGATCCGGGGAGCTGTTTTTT. Protein product: CASRDQGSGELFF. The chain couples TRBV6-1 to TRBJ2-2; D possibly corresponds to TRBD1 (5 bases). V lost 6 bases and J 6 bases, leaving 11 bases between the germline ends. Germline V gene sequence: CDR1 MNHNS, CDR2 SASEGT. The CDR3 extends over 13 amino acids.